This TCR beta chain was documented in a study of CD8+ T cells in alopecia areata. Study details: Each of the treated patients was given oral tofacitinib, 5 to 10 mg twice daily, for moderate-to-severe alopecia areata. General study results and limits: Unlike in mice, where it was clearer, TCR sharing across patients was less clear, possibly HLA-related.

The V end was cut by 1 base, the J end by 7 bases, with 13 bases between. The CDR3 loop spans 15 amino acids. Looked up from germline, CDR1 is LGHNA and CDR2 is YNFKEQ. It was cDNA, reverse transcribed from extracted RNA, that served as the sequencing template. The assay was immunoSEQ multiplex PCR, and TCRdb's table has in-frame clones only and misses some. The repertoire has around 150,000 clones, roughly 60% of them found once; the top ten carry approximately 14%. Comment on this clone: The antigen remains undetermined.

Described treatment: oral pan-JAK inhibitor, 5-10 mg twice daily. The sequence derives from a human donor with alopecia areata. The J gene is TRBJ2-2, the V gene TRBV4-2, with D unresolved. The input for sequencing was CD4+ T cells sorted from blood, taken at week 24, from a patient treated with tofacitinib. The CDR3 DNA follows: TGTGCCAGCAGCCAAGCCTATAACCGGCGCGGGGAGCTGTTTTTT. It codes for CASSQAYNRRGELFF.